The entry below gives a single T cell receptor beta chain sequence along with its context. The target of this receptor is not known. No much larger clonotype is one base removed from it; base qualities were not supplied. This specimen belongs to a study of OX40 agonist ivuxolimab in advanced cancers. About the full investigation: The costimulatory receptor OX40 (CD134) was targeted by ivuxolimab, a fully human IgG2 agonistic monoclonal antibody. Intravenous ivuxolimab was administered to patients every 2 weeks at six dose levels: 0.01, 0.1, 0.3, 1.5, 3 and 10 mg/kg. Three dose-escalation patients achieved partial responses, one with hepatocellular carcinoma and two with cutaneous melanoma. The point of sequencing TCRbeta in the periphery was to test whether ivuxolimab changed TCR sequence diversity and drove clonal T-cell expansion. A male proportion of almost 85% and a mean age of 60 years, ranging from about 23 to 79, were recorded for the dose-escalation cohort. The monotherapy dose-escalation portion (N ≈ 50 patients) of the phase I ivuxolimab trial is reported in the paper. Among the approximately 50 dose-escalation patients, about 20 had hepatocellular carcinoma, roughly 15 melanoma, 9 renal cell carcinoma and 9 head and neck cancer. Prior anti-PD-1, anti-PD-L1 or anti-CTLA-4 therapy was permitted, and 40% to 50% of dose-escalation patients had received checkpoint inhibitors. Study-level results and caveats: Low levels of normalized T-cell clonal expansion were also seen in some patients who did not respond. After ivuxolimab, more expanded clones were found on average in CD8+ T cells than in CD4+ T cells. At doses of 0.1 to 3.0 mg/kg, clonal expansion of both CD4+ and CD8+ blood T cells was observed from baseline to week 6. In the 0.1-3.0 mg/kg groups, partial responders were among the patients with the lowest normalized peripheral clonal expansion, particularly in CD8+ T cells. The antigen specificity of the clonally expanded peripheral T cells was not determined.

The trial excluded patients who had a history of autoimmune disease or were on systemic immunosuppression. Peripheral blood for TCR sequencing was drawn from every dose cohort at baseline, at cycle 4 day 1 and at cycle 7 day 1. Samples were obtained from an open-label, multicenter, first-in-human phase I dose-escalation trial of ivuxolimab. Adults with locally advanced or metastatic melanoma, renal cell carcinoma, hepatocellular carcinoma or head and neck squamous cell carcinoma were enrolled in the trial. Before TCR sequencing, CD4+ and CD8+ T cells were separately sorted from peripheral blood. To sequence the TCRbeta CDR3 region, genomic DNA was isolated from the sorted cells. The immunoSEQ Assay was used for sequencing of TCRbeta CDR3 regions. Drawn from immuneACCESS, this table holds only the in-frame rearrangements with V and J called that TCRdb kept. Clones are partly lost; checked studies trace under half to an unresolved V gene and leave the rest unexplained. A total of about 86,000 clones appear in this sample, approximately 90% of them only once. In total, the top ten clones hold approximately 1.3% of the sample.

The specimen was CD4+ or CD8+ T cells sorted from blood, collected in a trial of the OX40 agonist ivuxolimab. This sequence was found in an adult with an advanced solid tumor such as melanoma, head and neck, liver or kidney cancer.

The DNA is TGTGCCAGTAGTTATCTAGCGGGAACCTACGAGCAGTACTTC. Translation gives CASSYLAGTYEQYF. Recombination joined TRBV19 with TRBJ2-7, and 9 junctional nucleotides match TRBD2. V has 5 bases trimmed and J has 2 bases trimmed; junction bases matching no gene number 4. The CDR3 sequence holds 14 residues, the cysteine and phenylalanine included. Of all the DNA, just the CDR3 is kept, 42 bases in frame from base 1. The germline V gene (reference sequence) supplies CDR1 LNHDA and CDR2 SQIVND.